This paragraph reports one T cell receptor beta chain. Its antigen is not known. TCRdb re-called the PCR reads through MiXCR. The sample consists of about 16,000 clones, 30% to 40% of them appearing once. The CDR3 is made up of 15 amino acids. Germline V CDR1 and CDR2: DFQATT, SNEGSKA (reference sequence). The ends lost 7 bases at V and 4 bases at J; junction bases unmatched: 11. This entry is derived from a study of metastatic and nonmetastatic thyroid tumors. The overall study: Repertoire data that came from the blood and tumor or nodule tissue of malignant and benign thyroid patients were compared. Study conclusions and caveats: As reported, TCR beta diversity in blood and tumor was significantly higher in malignant thyroid tumors than in benign nodules.

Each patient went into thyroid surgery without having received any treatment. The source is a female donor with papillary thyroid cancer or a benign thyroid nodule (not recorded which). Some clones in this sample may be carry-over from other donors' samples. The sample comprised tumor tissue. The J gene is TRBJ2-3, the V gene TRBV20-1; 10 nucleotides agree with TRBD2. This CDR3 is CSVFKGTSVADTQYF. CDR3 nucleotides: TGCAGTGTGTTTAAGGGGACTAGCGTTGCAGATACGCAGTATTTT.